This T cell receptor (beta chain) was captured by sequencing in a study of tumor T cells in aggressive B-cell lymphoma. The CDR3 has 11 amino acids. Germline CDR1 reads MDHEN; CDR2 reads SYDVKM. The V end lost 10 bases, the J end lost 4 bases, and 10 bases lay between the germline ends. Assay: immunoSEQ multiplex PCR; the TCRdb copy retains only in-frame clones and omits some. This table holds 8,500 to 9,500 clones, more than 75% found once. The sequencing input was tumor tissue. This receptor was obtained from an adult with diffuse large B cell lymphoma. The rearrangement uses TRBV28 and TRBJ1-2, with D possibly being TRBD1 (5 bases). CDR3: CATRQLYGYTF. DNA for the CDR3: TGTGCCACCCGACAGCTCTATGGCTACACCTTC.